A selection of T cell receptor beta chains follows, all from one sample in a study of CD8 T cells in Susac syndrome. MiXCR was run by TCRdb on the immunoSEQ multiplex PCR reads, yielding one entry per CDR3 protein. Altogether approximately 26,000 distinct CDR3 sequences are present, around 94% being singletons, with the ten largest covering about 0.27%. The sample was CD8+ T cells from PBMCs. Source of these receptors: a human donor in good health. Both conserved end residues are part of each CDR3. D genes are given only for firm matches. Where a row states a size, it is once, few, many or the class of an expanded clone; other rows omit it.

CDR3 DNA: TGCGCCAGCAGCCAAGATAAGAGGGGGGGCTCTGAAGCTTTCTTT
CDR3 protein: CASSQDKRGGSEAFF
V gene: TRBV4-3
clone size: NA
J gene: TRBJ1-1
D gene: NA

CDR3 DNA: TGCGCCAGCAACCGGGACGGCGCTAGCACAGATACGCAGTATTTT
CDR3 protein: CASNRDGASTDTQYF
V gene: TRBV5-1
clone size: NA
J gene: TRBJ2-3
D gene: NA

CDR3 DNA: TGTGCCAGCAGCCTCCCGACGGTATCCTACGAGCAGTACTTC
CDR3 protein: CASSLPTVSYEQYF
V gene: TRBV7-8
clone size: NA
J gene: TRBJ2-7
D gene: NA

CDR3 DNA: TGCGCCAGCACGGCAGATACGCAGTATTTT
CDR3 protein: CASTADTQYF
V gene: TRBV4-1
clone size: NA
J gene: TRBJ2-3
D gene: NA

CDR3 DNA: TGTGCCAGCAGTTACTCAGAGGCAGCTGAAGCTTTCTTT
CDR3 protein: CASSYSEAAEAFF
V gene: TRBV6-5
clone size: NA
J gene: TRBJ1-1
D gene: NA

CDR3 DNA: TGTGCCAGCAGCTTAAATGGGTATAGCAATCAGCCCCAGCATTTT
CDR3 protein: CASSLNGYSNQPQHF
V gene: TRBV7-8
clone size: NA
J gene: TRBJ1-5
D gene: NA

CDR3 DNA: TGTGCCAGCAGCTTAGGTAGGGACGGAGACTACGAGCAGTACTTC
CDR3 protein: CASSLGRDGDYEQYF
V gene: TRBV7-2
clone size: NA
J gene: TRBJ2-7
D gene: NA

CDR3 DNA: TGTGCCAGCAGCTTTTCAGGGACGACCCTTTCTAGCTCCTACAATGAGCAGTTCTTC
CDR3 protein: CASSFSGTTLSSSYNEQFF
V gene: TRBV13
clone size: NA
J gene: TRBJ2-1
D gene: NA

CDR3 DNA: TGTGCCAGCAGCCCGCGACTAGAAGATACGCAGTATTTT
CDR3 protein: CASSPRLEDTQYF
V gene: TRBV7-2
clone size: NA
J gene: TRBJ2-3
D gene: NA

CDR3 DNA: TGCGCCAGCAGCCAAGACTATAGCTCCTACAATGAGCAGTTCTTC
CDR3 protein: CASSQDYSSYNEQFF
V gene: TRBV4-3
clone size: NA
J gene: TRBJ2-1
D gene: NA

CDR3 DNA: TGTGCCAGCAGCTTAGCGGGGGCAGAGACCCAGTACTTC
CDR3 protein: CASSLAGAETQYF
V gene: TRBV7-8
clone size: NA
J gene: TRBJ2-5
D gene: NA

CDR3 DNA: TGTGCCAGCAGTTACCCCACTAGCGGGGGCTCCTACGAGCAGTACTTC
CDR3 protein: CASSYPTSGGSYEQYF
V gene: TRBV6-2/TRBV6-3
clone size: once
J gene: TRBJ2-7
D gene: TRBD2

CDR3 DNA: TGTGCCAGCAGCCAAGAACAGGGTCATCAGCCCCAGCATTTT
CDR3 protein: CASSQEQGHQPQHF
V gene: TRBV3-1
clone size: NA
J gene: TRBJ1-5
D gene: NA

CDR3 DNA: TGCGCCAGCAGCCAAGGTGTAGGCGGTAAGATCTACGAGCAGTACTTC
CDR3 protein: CASSQGVGGKIYEQYF
V gene: TRBV4-3
clone size: NA
J gene: TRBJ2-7
D gene: NA